This entry lists 30 T cell receptor beta chains sequenced from one sample in a study of T cells in Graves' hyperthyroidism and ophthalmopathy. TCR beta CDR3 sequences were amplified from RNA transcripts. The study used the HTBI primer set for a first-round RT-PCR of the TCR CDR3. TCRdb passed the multiplex PCR reads through MiXCR, listing each CDR3 protein once. This sample has roughly 510,000 distinct CDR3 sequences, with approximately 48% found just once. Sequencing input: peripheral blood or thyroid tissue (not recorded which). These receptors were obtained from an adult woman with Graves' disease, either hyperthyroidism or ophthalmopathy (not recorded which).

This clonotype was counted ten times or more. CDR3: CASSNREPGANGYTF. In DNA, the CDR3 is TGTGCCAGCAGCAACAGGGAACCGGGGGCTAATGGCTACACCTTC. This chain joins TRBV7-2 and TRBJ1-2, with D perhaps TRBD1 (6 bases). The germline V gene has CDR1 SGHTA and CDR2 FQGNSA. The length of the CDR3 is 15 residues. V was trimmed by 5 bases and J by 6 bases, leaving 19 bases between them.

This chain links TRBV14 with TRBJ1-1; the D gene is possibly TRBD1 (5 bases). Germline-derived CDR1 and CDR2 are SGHDN and FVKESK. CDR3 length: 16 residues. V lost 1 base and J 3 bases, leaving 15 bases between the germline ends. The CDR3 loop reads CASSQVLWTPDTEAFF. For the CDR3, the DNA is TGTGCCAGCAGCCAAGTTTTGTGGACACCAGACACTGAAGCTTTCTTT. The complete variable domain, with remaining parts taken from reference TRBV14 and TRBJ1-1, reads EAGVTQFPSHSVIEKGQTVTLRCDPISGHDNLYWYRRVMGKEIKFLLHFVKESKQDESGMPNNRFLAERTGGTYSTLKVQPAELEDSGVYFCASSQVLWTPDTEAFFGQGTRLTVV.

This clonotype came up many times. The chain is built from TRBV5-1 and TRBJ1-2, with no clear D. Trimming took off 0 bases at V and 4 bases at J, with 13 bases between the two ends. Germline CDR1 is SGHRS and CDR2 is YFSETQ. The CDR3 runs 15 residues. CDR3 DNA sequence: TGCGCCAGCAGCTTGGCCCGGGGTGCCCTCTATGGCTACACCTTC. Translated: CASSLARGALYGYTF.

This clonotype was detected a few times. The V and J genes are TRBV7-2 and TRBJ1-6; 7 bases agree with TRBD1. Germline trimming cut 3 bases from V and 19 bases from J; bases unmatched to any gene: 3. CDR3 length: 10 amino acids. In germline, CDR1 is SGHTA, CDR2 FQGNSA. The CDR3 nucleotides read TGTGCCAGCAGCTTTGACAGGGATCACTTT. It is translated as CASSFDRDHF.

A few counts support this clonotype. The genes are TRBV13 and TRBJ1-1; a possible D gene is TRBD1 (5 bases). The CDR3 length is 13 residues. Germline CDR1 is PRHDT and CDR2 is FYEKMQ (reference sequence). The V end lost 3 bases, the J end lost 7 bases, and 12 bases lay between the germline ends. The CDR3 DNA follows: TGTGCCAGCAGCTTGGTGGGGGTGAGTGAAGCTTTCTTT. This encodes CASSLVGVSEAFF.

CDR3 nucleotides: TGTGCCACCCAGAATGACAGGACCTACGAGCAGTACTTC. This encodes CATQNDRTYEQYF. V gene TRBV10-3 combines with J gene TRBJ2-7, with a tentative D call TRBD1 (6 bases). In germline, CDR1 is ENHRY, CDR2 SYGVKD. Trimming left V 10 bases short and J 2 bases short, with 15 bases between. The CDR3 runs 13 residues.

On this clonotype itself: A read error is likely, as this CDR3 ends without the conserved phenylalanine or tryptophan. The chain joins TRBV5-1 to TRBJ1-2; D gene uncertain. Deletions cut 1 base from V and 4 bases from J, with 14 bases between. Per the germline V gene, CDR1 is SGHRS and CDR2 is YFSETQ. The CDR3 consists of 15 residues. The CDR3 region is CASSLSGSNLYGYTV. As DNA, the CDR3 is TGCGCCAGCAGCTTGTCGGGGTCCAATCTCTATGGCTACACCGTC.

This clonotype showed up many times. J is TRBJ2-7 and V is TRBV20-1, with D hard to call. Trimming took 2 bases from V and 6 from J, leaving 11 bases between them. Germline-derived CDR1 and CDR2 are DFQATT and SNEGSKA (reference sequence). There are 12 residues in the CDR3. In DNA, the CDR3 is TGCAGTGCTAGACTAGGCGCAGGCGAGCAGTACTTC. Translation: CSARLGAGEQYF.

The V gene is TRBV6-6, the J gene TRBJ1-1, with TRBD1 matching over 8 bases. CDR3 size: 15 residues. With V trimmed by 5 bases and J by 2 bases, 7 bases remained unmatched. CDR1 and CDR2 (germline): MNHNY, SVGAGI (reference sequence). The CDR3 DNA is TGTGCCAGCAGTGGGACAGGACCGACCAACACTGAAGCTTTCTTT. This encodes CASSGTGPTNTEAFF.

The chain recombines TRBV20-1 with TRBJ1-5, with TRBD1 identical over 8 bases. The CDR3 consists of 15 residues. Germline CDR1 is DFQATT and CDR2 is SNEGSKA (reference sequence). Germline trimming cut 7 bases from V and 4 bases from J; bases unmatched to any gene: 12. The CDR3 reads CSGWETGGQNQPQHF. The CDR3 coding sequence is TGCAGTGGTTGGGAAACAGGGGGGCAAAATCAGCCCCAGCATTTT.

In its sample, this clonotype was seen once. This rearrangement joins TRBV29-1 to TRBJ2-2; TRBD2 matches at 9 bases. The junction had 7 bases not matched to a gene; V was cut back by 5 bases and J by 0 bases. This CDR3 is built from 16 residues. Germline V CDR1 and CDR2: SQVTM, ANQGSEA. CDR3 sequence: CSVQLAGDTNTGELFF. The CDR3 coding sequence is TGCAGCGTTCAATTAGCGGGAGACACGAACACCGGGGAGCTGTTTTTT.

The chain carries TRBV20-1 and TRBJ2-3; 8 nucleotides align to TRBD2. The germline gives CDR1 DFQATT, CDR2 SNEGSKA (reference sequence). The CDR3 consists of 14 residues. The V segment lost 5 bases and the J segment 1 base; nucleotides outside the gene matches: 5. As DNA, the CDR3 is TGCAGTGCTCAGAAGGGACTAGGCACAGATACGCAGTATTTT. Translation: CSAQKGLGTDTQYF.

For this clonotype: Being one base from a much bigger clone, this may be a read error. This chain links TRBV5-1 with TRBJ2-7; D remains unclear. Trimming took off 7 bases at V and 4 bases at J, with 3 bases between the two ends. Germline V gives CDR1 SGHRS, CDR2 YFSETQ. This CDR3 has 9 amino acids. CDR3 protein: CASLYEQYV. DNA for the CDR3: TGCGCCAGCTTATACGAGCAGTACGTC.

The V and J genes are TRBV9 and TRBJ2-5, with 8 bases fitting TRBD1. CDR1 and CDR2 (germline): SGDLS, YYNGEE. Germline trimming cut 2 bases from V and 5 bases from J; bases unmatched to any gene: 11. The CDR3 has 16 residues. The CDR3 protein is CASSVLGAGGSETQYF. The CDR3 region has the DNA TGTGCCAGCAGCGTCTTGGGGGCAGGGGGCTCGGAGACCCAGTACTTC.

This clonotype was counted between two and nine times. Compared with germline, one end of the junction differs, possibly owing to a read error. This chain joins TRBV12-3 or TRBV12-4 and TRBJ2-5; TRBD2 aligns across 9 bases. This CDR3 comprises 14 residues. The CDR3 DNA sequence: TGTGCCAGCAGTCTAGCGGGACCTCAAGAGACCCAGTACTTC. Translating gives CASSLAGPQETQYF.

The chain joins TRBV6-2 or TRBV6-3 to TRBJ2-5, with D unresolved. This CDR3 is built from 13 residues. Germline lookup yields CDR1 MNHEY and CDR2 SVGEGT. V shed 6 bases and J shed 7 bases, with 15 bases lying between them. CDR3 nucleotide sequence: TGTGCCAGCAGCACCCGGTCGTTTGGGACCCAGTACTTC. As protein: CASSTRSFGTQYF.

V usage is TRBV28 and J usage is TRBJ1-1; TRBD1 is a possible D gene (5 bases). The germline V and J ends were trimmed by 4 bases and 11 bases, with 17 bases remaining between them. Germline CDR1 MDHEN, CDR2 SYDVKM. The CDR3 extends over 13 amino acids. The chain's CDR3 is CASSSLIGTRAFF. CDR3 nucleotides: TGTGCCAGCAGTTCTTTAATCGGGACTAGGGCTTTCTTT.

The rearrangement joins TRBV9 to TRBJ2-2; 9 nucleotides match TRBD1. Looked up from germline, CDR1 is SGDLS and CDR2 is YYNGEE. This CDR3 is 16 amino acids long. Trimming cost V 4 bases and J 5 bases; bases outside gene matches: 9. As DNA, the CDR3 is TGTGCCAGCAGCTACCGGGACAGGGAGGTAACCGGGGAGCTGTTTTTT. Translation gives CASSYRDREVTGELFF.

The V gene is TRBV5-1, the J gene TRBJ1-2, with a weak D call TRBD1 (6 bases). In germline, CDR1 is SGHRS, CDR2 YFSETQ. V lost 2 bases to trimming and J lost 7 bases, with 15 bases between them. The CDR3 is 14 residues long. Here the CDR3 DNA reads TGCGCCAGCAGCTTTAACGGACAGATTTCTGGCTACACCTTC. It encodes CASSFNGQISGYTF.

In its sample, this clonotype was seen many times. The V and J genes are TRBV29-1 and TRBJ1-1; 10 positions match TRBD1. V dropped 4 bases and J dropped 3; count of bases not matched to a gene: 2. The CDR3 consists of 13 residues. Germline-derived CDR1 and CDR2 are SQVTM and ANQGSEA. Written as DNA, the CDR3 is TGCAGCGTTGGACAGGGGGCTCACACTGAAGCTTTCTTT. Residues: CSVGQGAHTEAFF.

The J gene is TRBJ1-5, the V gene TRBV9; 8 nucleotides line up with TRBD1. CDR3 length equals 16 residues. Per germline, CDR1 SGDLS and CDR2 YYNGEE. V trimming: 5 bases; J trimming: 5 bases; junction bases outside the gene matches: 12. The CDR3 bases are TGTGCCAGCAGTCCGACCGGACAGGGCTGGGATCAGCCCCAGCATTTT. Residues: CASSPTGQGWDQPQHF.

The V gene is TRBV7-8, the J gene TRBJ1-5; maybe TRBD1 (5 bases). The length of the CDR3 is 10 residues. Germline assignment: CDR1 SGHVS and CDR2 FQNEAQ. V lost 6 bases to trimming and J lost 16 bases, with 13 bases between them. In DNA, the CDR3 is TGTGCCAGCAGAGGTGGACAAACTCATTTT. This codes for CASRGGQTHF.

V is TRBV10-3 and J is TRBJ2-7, with TRBD1 identical over 8 bases. This CDR3 has 13 amino acids. Looked up from germline, CDR1 is ENHRY and CDR2 is SYGVKD. V gave up 6 bases and J gave up 3 bases; unmatched junction bases: 4. This CDR3 is CAIRDGQGYEQYF. CDR3 nucleotides: TGTGCCATCAGGGACGGACAGGGCTACGAGCAGTACTTC.

This CDR3 reads CSARVRGGQPQHF. The CDR3 nucleotides read TGCAGTGCTAGGGTCAGGGGAGGTCAGCCCCAGCATTTT. V is TRBV20-1 and J is TRBJ1-5, with D possibly TRBD1 on 6 matching bases. V gave up 3 bases and J gave up 6 bases, with 12 bases separating them. Germline loops: CDR1 DFQATT, CDR2 SNEGSKA (reference sequence). This CDR3 is built from 13 residues.

This clonotype was picked up many times. The rearrangement uses TRBV10-1 and TRBJ2-5; possibly TRBD2 for D (6 bases). Germline V gives CDR1 WNHNN, CDR2 SYGVQD (reference sequence). The CDR3 covers 14 residues. V lost 5 bases and J lost 1, with 11 bases in between. CDR3 in DNA: TGCGCCAGCAGTTTTGCGGAGGGCCAAGAGACCCAGTACTTC. Translated, it gives CASSFAEGQETQYF.

The sample holds a few counts of this clonotype. The chain couples TRBV2 to TRBJ1-4; 7 nucleotides match TRBD1. The length of the CDR3 is 15 residues. V shed 2 bases and J 8 bases; nucleotides not matched to a gene: 8. Germline CDR1 SNHLY, CDR2 FYNNEI. The CDR3 is CASSETSGGSEKLFF. For the CDR3, the DNA is TGTGCCAGCAGTGAAACGTCAGGGGGTTCGGAAAAACTGTTTTTT. The full variable domain, completed using reference TRBV2 and TRBJ1-4, is EPEVTQTPSHQVTQMGQEVILRCVPISNHLYFYWYRQILGQKVEFLVSFYNNEISEKSEIFDDQFSVERPDGSNFTLKIRSTKLEDSAMYFCASSETSGGSEKLFFGSGTQLSVL.

The chain joins TRBV29-1 to TRBJ1-1; D perhaps matches TRBD1 (5 bases). CDR1 is SQVTM, CDR2 ANQGSEA, per germline. The CDR3 runs 12 residues. Trimming pared 8 bases from V and 4 bases from J, leaving 14 bases between. DNA of the CDR3: TGCAGCTTAGGCCAGGGCGGCACTGAAGCTTTCTTT. Translation: CSLGQGGTEAFF.

The chain carries TRBV10-2 and TRBJ2-7; D remains unclear. This CDR3 spans 18 amino acids. Germline CDR1 and CDR2: WSHSY and SAAADI. With 6 bases removed from V and 1 base from J, the gap between germline ends came to 25 bases. In DNA form, the CDR3 reads TGCGCCAGCAGGACGAGGCAGTCGAACATGAGGCCGTCCTACGAGCAGTACTTC. This encodes CASRTRQSNMRPSYEQYF.

This sequence joins TRBV6-6 and TRBJ1-6; D call uncertain. The CDR3 is 12 amino acids. Trimming took 5 bases from V and 9 from J, leaving 8 bases between them. Germline CDR1 and CDR2: MNHNY and SVGAGI (reference sequence). CDR3 nucleotide sequence: TGTGCCAGCAGTGGACGAGTTTCACCCCTCCACTTT. Translated, it gives CASSGRVSPLHF.

For this clonotype: At one end, the junction sequence differs from germline, possibly due to a read error. The CDR3 region is CSATDTHQNTEAFF. The CDR3 DNA follows: TGCAGTGCTACGGACACCCACCAGAACACTGAGGCTTTCTTT. The V and J genes are TRBV20-1 and TRBJ1-1; possible D gene TRBD1, 5 bases. Per the germline V gene, CDR1 is DFQATT and CDR2 is SNEGSKA (reference sequence). CDR3 length equals 14 residues.